The 13 T cell receptor beta chains in this list originate from one sample, sequenced in a study of blood T cells in healthy people across ages (dated by TCRdb to the mid-2010s). Receptor libraries were prepared by 5' RACE. Sequencing was performed on an Illumina HiSeq 2500. The second PCR ran for roughly 7 to 11 cycles and used a J-beta primer mix along with a sample-barcoded 5' primer. TCRdb reprocessing: public reads trimmed at Q25 with fastp, clones called with MiXCR, in-frame beta chains kept. Rows with a matching CDR3 protein are joined into one entry that keeps the most common DNA and genes. The sample table lists hundreds of thousands of distinct CDR3 sequences, 58% of them with a count of one. Over 20% of the sample is in the top ten clones. Sequencing was carried out using blood. The receptors stem from a man in his thirties or forties in good health.

The gene calls are TRBV29-1 and TRBJ2-6; D gene unclear. Trimming removed 6 bases from V and 0 bases from J, with 6 bases in between. The CDR3 runs to 13 residues. Germline V CDR1 and CDR2: SQVTM, ANQGSEA. The CDR3 sequence: CSVRSSGANVLTF. CDR3 DNA: TGCAGCGTGAGAAGCTCTGGGGCCAACGTCCTGACTTTC.

The V gene is TRBV4-1, the J gene TRBJ2-7; D might be TRBD1 (6 bases). There are 16 residues in the CDR3. Germline CDR1 and CDR2: MGHRA and YSYEKL. V was shortened by 3 bases and J by 0 bases, with 15 bases between the two germline ends. CDR3 sequence reads: CASSQDTGHSSYEQYF. The CDR3, as DNA: TGCGCCAGCAGCCAGGACACGGGACACAGCTCCTACGAGCAGTACTTC.

The rearrangement joins TRBV7-2 to TRBJ2-1, with 9 bases lining up with TRBD2. The CDR3 covers 14 residues. V shed 5 bases and J 8 bases; nucleotides not matched to a gene: 7. Germline V gene sequence: CDR1 SGHTA, CDR2 FQGNSA. The CDR3 loop reads CASSRSIAGDEQFF. Here the CDR3 DNA reads TGTGCCAGCAGCAGATCGATAGCGGGGGATGAGCAGTTCTTC.

The chain has TRBV7-2 and TRBJ2-7, with D hard to call. The CDR3 runs 14 residues. Germline loops: CDR1 SGHTA, CDR2 FQGNSA. V was shortened by 3 bases and J by 0 bases, with 9 bases between the two germline ends. In nucleotides, the CDR3 is TGTGCCAGCAGCTTTGTTCAGCGCTCCTACGAGCAGTACTTC. Its protein is CASSFVQRSYEQYF.

In its sample, this clonotype was seen a few times. The DNA for the CDR3 is TGTGCCAGCAGTCTGCAGGGGGGAAGCTCCTACGAGCAGTACTTC. Translated: CASSLQGGSSYEQYF. The chain is built from TRBV12-3 or TRBV12-4 and TRBJ2-7, with a weak D call TRBD1 (7 bases). The V gene lost 5 bases and the J gene lost 0 bases, with 14 bases spanning the gap. The length of the CDR3 is 15 residues.

The chain has TRBV20-1 and TRBJ2-1, with a weak D call TRBD2 (5 bases). Germline V gives CDR1 DFQATT, CDR2 SNEGSKA (reference sequence). This CDR3 has 15 amino acids. V was pared by 1 base and J by 5 bases, with 15 bases between. The DNA of the CDR3 is TGCAGTGCTAGAGCTAGGTGGGAGAGGGACAATGAGCAGTTCTTC. It encodes CSARARWERDNEQFF.

This clonotype was observed a few times. The chain couples TRBV5-8 to TRBJ2-5, with D possibly called TRBD1 or TRBD2 (5 bases each). The germline V gene encodes CDR1 SGHTS and CDR2 YDEGEE. CDR3 length equals 15 residues. Trimming took off 2 bases at V and 2 bases at J, with 13 bases between the two ends. CDR3: CASSFGARGQETQYF. In DNA form, the CDR3 reads TGTGCCAGCAGCTTTGGGGCGAGGGGTCAAGAGACCCAGTACTTC.

The rearrangement links TRBV7-2 to TRBJ2-3; 7 bases are shared with TRBD1. Losses at the gene ends were 4 bases for V and 3 bases for J; bases not matched to a gene: 7. Germline V gives CDR1 SGHTA, CDR2 FQGNSA. The CDR3 is 15 residues long. The CDR3, as DNA: TGTGCCAGCAGCTCACACAGGGGTAGGACAGATACGCAGTATTTT. It translates to CASSSHRGRTDTQYF.

This rearrangement joins TRBV6-2 or TRBV6-3 to TRBJ2-5, with D perhaps TRBD2 (6 bases). Germline CDR1 reads MNHEY; CDR2 reads SVGEGT. Trimming shortened V by 2 bases and J by 1 base, and 8 bases separated the two germline ends. This CDR3 has 14 amino acids. CDR3 DNA sequence: TGTGCCAGCAGTTACCGGAGGGTCCAAGAGACCCAGTACTTC. It encodes CASSYRRVQETQYF.

This clonotype was observed a single time. The chain joins TRBV20-1 to TRBJ2-7; D not resolved. The CDR3 spans 13 residues. Germline V gene sequence: CDR1 DFQATT, CDR2 SNEGSKA (reference sequence). V lost 2 bases and J lost 5, with 13 bases in between. CDR3 nucleotide sequence: TGCAGTGCTAGAAGTACTCTTCAGCACGAGCAGTACTTC. It specifies CSARSTLQHEQYF.

This clonotype turned up a few times. The V gene is TRBV20-1, the J gene TRBJ1-2; D uncertain. The V end lost 0 bases, the J end lost 6 bases, and 14 bases lay between the germline ends. The CDR3 contains 14 residues. Looked up from germline, CDR1 is DFQATT and CDR2 is SNEGSKA (reference sequence). The CDR3 here is CSARDTGISDGYTF. The CDR3 DNA is TGCAGTGCTAGAGATACGGGAATTTCGGATGGCTACACCTTC.

This clonotype was recorded only once. The rearrangement links TRBV20-1 to TRBJ1-2; possibly TRBD1 for D (5 bases). The CDR3 extends over 15 amino acids. V was trimmed by 7 bases and J by 5 bases, leaving 23 bases between them. In germline, CDR1 is DFQATT, CDR2 SNEGSKA (reference sequence). The CDR3 DNA is TGCAGTGTCCATGCCGAGGGGCGGCTAGGGTATGGCTACACCTTC. It translates to CSVHAEGRLGYGYTF.

This clonotype was seen only a few times. The chain joins TRBV18 to TRBJ2-5; D is unclear. Germline-derived CDR1 and CDR2 are KGHSH and LQKENI. V lost 3 bases and J 1 base, leaving 9 bases between the germline ends. The CDR3 runs 14 residues. In nucleotides, the CDR3 is TGTGCCAGCTCACCTAGCCGGGCCCAAGAGACCCAGTACTTC. Its translation: CASSPSRAQETQYF.